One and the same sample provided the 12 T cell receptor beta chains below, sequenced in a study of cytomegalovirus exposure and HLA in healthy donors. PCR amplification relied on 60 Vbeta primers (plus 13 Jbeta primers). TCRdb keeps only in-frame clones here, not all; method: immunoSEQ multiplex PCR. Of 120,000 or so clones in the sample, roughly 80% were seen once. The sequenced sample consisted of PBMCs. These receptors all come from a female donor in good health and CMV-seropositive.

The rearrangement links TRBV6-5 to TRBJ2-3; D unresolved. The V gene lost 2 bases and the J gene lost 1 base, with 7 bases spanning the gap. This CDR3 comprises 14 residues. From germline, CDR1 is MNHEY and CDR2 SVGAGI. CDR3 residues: CASSYPRGTDTQYF. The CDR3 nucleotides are TGTGCCAGCAGTTACCCGCGAGGCACAGATACGCAGTATTTT.

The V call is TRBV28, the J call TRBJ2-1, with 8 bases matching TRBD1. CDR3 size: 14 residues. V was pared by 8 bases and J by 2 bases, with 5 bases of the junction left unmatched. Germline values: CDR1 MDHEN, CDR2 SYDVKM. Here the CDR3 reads CASAGTGAYNEQFF. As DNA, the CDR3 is TGTGCCAGCGCCGGGACAGGAGCCTACAATGAGCAGTTCTTC.

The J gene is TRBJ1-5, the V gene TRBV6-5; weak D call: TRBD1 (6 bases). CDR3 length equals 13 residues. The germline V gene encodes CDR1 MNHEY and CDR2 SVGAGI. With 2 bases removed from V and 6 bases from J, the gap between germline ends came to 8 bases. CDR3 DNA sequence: TGTGCCAGCAGTTACACAGGGAGTCAGCCCCAGCATTTT. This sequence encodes CASSYTGSQPQHF.

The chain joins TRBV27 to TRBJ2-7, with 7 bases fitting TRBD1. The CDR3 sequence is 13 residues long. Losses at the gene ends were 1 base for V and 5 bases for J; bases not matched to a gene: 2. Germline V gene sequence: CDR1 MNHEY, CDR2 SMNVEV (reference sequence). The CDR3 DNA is TGTGCCAGCAGTTTATACAGGGGAAACGAGCAGTACTTC. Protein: CASSLYRGNEQYF.

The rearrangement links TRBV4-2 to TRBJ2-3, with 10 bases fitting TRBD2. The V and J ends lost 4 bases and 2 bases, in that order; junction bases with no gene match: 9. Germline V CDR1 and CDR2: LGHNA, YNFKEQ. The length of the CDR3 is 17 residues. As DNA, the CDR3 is TGTGCCAGCAGCCCGAGGGCTAGCGGGGGATACACAGATACGCAGTATTTT. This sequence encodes CASSPRASGGYTDTQYF.

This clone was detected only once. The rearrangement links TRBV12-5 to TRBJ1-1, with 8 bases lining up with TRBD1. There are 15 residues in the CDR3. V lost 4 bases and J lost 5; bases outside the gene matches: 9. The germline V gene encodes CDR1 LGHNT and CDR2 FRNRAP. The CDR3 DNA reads TGTGCTAGTGGTTCAGGACAGGGATTGGAAACTGAAGCTTTCTTT. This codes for CASGSGQGLETEAFF.

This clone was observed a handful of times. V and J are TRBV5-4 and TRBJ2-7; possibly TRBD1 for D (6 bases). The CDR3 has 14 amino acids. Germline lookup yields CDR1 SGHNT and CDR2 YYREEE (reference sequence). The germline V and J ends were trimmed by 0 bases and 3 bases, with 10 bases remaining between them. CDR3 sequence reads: CASSLGQEYYEQYF. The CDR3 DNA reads TGTGCCAGCAGCTTGGGACAGGAGTACTACGAGCAGTACTTC. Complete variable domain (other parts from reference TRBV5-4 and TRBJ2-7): ETGVTQSPTHLIKTRGQQVTLRCSSQSGHNTVSWYQQALGQGPQFIFQYYREEENGRGNFPPRFSGLQFPNYSSELNVNALELDDSALYLCASSLGQEYYEQYFGPGTRLTVT.

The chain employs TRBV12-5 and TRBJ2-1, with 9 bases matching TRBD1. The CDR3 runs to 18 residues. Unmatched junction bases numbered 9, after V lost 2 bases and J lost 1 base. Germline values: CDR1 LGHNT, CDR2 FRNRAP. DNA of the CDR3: TGTGCTAGTGGTTTGCTACCCGGGACAGGGACTTCCTACAATGAGCAGTTCTTC. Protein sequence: CASGLLPGTGTSYNEQFF.

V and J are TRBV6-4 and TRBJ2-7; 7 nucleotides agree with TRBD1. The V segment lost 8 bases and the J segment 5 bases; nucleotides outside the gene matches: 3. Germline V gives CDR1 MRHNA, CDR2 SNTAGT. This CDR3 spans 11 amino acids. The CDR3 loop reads CASPDRDEQYF. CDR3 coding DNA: TGTGCCAGCCCTGACAGGGACGAGCAGTACTTC.

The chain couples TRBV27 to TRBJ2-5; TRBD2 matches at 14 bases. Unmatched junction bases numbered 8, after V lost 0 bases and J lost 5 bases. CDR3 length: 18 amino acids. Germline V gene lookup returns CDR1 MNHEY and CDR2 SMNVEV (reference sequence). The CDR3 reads CASSLSVTSGGARETQYF. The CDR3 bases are TGTGCCAGCAGTTTATCGGTGACTAGCGGGGGGGCCCGGGAGACCCAGTACTTC.

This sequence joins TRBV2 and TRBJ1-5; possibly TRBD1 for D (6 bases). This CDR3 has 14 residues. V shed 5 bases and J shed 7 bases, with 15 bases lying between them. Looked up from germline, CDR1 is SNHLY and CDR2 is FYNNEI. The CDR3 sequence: CASSQQGLRQPQHF. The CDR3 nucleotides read TGTGCCAGCAGTCAACAGGGCTTAAGGCAGCCCCAGCATTTT.

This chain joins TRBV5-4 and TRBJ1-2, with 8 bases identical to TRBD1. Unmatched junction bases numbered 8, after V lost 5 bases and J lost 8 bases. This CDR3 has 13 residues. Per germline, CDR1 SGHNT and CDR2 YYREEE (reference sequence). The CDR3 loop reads CASSPDRGGGYTF. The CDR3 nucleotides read TGTGCCAGCAGTCCCGACAGGGGAGGCGGCTACACCTTC.